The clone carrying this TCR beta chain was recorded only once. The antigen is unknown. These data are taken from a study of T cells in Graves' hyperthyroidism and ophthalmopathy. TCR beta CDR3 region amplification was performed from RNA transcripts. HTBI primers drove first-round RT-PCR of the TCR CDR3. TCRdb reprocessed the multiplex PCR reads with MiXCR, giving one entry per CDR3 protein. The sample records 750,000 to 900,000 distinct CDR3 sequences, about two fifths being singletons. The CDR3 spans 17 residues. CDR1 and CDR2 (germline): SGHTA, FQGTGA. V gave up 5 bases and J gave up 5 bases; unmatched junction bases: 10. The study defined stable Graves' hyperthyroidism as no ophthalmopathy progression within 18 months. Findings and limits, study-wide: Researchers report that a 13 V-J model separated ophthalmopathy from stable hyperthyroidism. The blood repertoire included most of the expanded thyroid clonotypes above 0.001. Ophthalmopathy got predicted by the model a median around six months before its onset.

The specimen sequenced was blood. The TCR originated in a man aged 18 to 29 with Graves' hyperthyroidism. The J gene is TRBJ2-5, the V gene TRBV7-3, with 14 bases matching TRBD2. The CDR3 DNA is TGTGCCAGCAGCCGGCGACTAGCGGGGGGGGCCGTGGAGACCCAGTACTTC. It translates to CASSRRLAGGAVETQYF. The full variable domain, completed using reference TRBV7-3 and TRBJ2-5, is GAGVSQTPSNKVTEKGKYVELRCDPISGHTALYWYRQSLGQGPEFLIYFQGTGAADDSGLPNDRFFAVRPEGSVSTLKIQRTERGDSAVYLCASSRRLAGGAVETQYFGPGTRLLVL.